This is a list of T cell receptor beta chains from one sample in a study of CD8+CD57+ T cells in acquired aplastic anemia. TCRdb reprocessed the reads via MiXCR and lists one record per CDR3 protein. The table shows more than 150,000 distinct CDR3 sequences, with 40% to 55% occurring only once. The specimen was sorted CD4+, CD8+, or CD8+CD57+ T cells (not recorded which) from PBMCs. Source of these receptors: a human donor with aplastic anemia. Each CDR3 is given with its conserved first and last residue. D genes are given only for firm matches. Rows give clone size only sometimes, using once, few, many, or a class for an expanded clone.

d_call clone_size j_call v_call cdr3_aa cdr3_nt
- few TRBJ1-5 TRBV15 CSNQPQHF TGTAGCAATCAGCCCCAGCATTTT
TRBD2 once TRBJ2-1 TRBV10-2 CASSVNSLAGNEQFF TGCGCCAGCAGTGTGAACTCACTAGCGGGCAATGAGCAGTTCTTC
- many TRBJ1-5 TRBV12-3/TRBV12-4 CASSLSVGRNQPQHF TGTGCCAGCAGTTTATCGGTAGGGCGGAATCAGCCCCAGCATTTT
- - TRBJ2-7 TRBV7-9 CASSLRNEQYF TGTGCCAGCAGCTTAAGAAACGAGCAGTACTTC
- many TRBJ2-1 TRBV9 CASSVGSSNEQFF TGTGCCAGCAGCGTAGGTAGCAGCAATGAGCAGTTCTTC
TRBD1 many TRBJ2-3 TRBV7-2 CASSRPGQGSTDTQYF TGTGCCAGCAGCCGCCCGGGACAGGGAAGCACAGATACGCAGTATTTT
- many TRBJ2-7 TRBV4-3 CASSQAISYEQYF TGCGCCAGCAGCCAGGCCATCTCCTACGAGCAGTACTTC
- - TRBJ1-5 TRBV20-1 CSAPLGRQDQPQHF TGCAGTGCGCCTCTCGGACGGCAGGATCAGCCCCAGCATTTT
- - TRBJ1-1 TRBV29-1 CSVGGLSPGTEAFF TGCAGCGTTGGAGGACTCTCCCCGGGCACTGAAGCTTTCTTT
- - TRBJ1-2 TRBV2 CACSRDRNYGYTF TGTGCCTGCAGTCGTGACCGCAACTATGGCTACACCTTC
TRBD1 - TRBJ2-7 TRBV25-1 CASSPPPGTGRYEQYF TGTGCCAGCAGTCCACCCCCCGGGACAGGTCGCTACGAGCAGTACTTC
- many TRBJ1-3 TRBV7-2 CASSSGNSGNTIYF TGTGCCAGCAGCTCCGGGAACTCTGGAAACACCATATATTTT
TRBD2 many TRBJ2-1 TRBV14 CASSRGLAGGPYNEQFF TGTGCCAGCAGCCGCGGACTAGCGGGGGGGCCGTACAATGAGCAGTTCTTC
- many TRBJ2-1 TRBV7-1 CASSSRPTGNPSYNEQFF TGTGCCAGCAGCTCAAGGCCTACAGGGAACCCCTCCTACAATGAGCAGTTCTTC
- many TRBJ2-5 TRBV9 CATFGYKETQYF TGTGCCACCTTCGGATACAAGGAGACCCAGTACTTC
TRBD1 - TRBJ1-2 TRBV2 CASPRQGNYGYTF TGTGCCAGCCCTAGACAGGGAAACTATGGCTACACCTTC
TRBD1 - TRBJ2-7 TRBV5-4 CASSLQGPSGTYEQYF TGTGCCAGCAGCTTACAGGGGCCATCGGGGACCTACGAGCAGTACTTC
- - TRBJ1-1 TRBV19 CASMGTSGGREAFF TGTGCCAGTATGGGGACTAGCGGCGGTAGGGAAGCTTTCTTT
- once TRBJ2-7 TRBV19 CASPRNTGTAEQYF TGTGCCAGCCCACGGAATACAGGGACGGCCGAGCAGTACTTC
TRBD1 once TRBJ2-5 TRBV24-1 CATSDSLTDRAETQYF TGTGCCACCAGTGATTCCCTGACCGACAGGGCAGAGACCCAGTACTTC
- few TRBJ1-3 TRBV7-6 CASSSVETAGNTIYF TGTGCCAGCAGCTCGGTCGAAACAGCTGGAAACACCATATATTTT
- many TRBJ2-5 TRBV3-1 CASSQNGETQYF TGTGCCAGCAGCCAAAACGGGGAGACCCAGTACTTC
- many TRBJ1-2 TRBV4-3 CASSQDSGSRDGYTF TGCGCCAGCAGCCAAGATAGCGGCAGTCGAGATGGCTACACCTTC
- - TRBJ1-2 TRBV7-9 CASSLKGSQIYGYTF TGTGCCAGCAGCTTAAAAGGCAGCCAAATATATGGCTACACCTTC
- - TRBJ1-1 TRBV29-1 CSVGWSKNTEAFF TGCAGCGTTGGTTGGTCGAAGAACACTGAAGCTTTCTTT
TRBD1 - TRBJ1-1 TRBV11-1 CASSLEGAREAFF TGTGCCAGCAGCTTGGAGGGGGCTAGGGAAGCTTTCTTT
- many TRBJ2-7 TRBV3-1 CASSRGSGPYEQYF TGTGCCAGCAGCCGAGGGTCAGGGCCCTACGAGCAGTACTTC
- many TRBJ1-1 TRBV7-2 CASSLATYTEAFF TGTGCCAGCAGCTTAGCCACATATACTGAAGCTTTCTTT
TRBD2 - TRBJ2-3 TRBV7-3 CASGLADTDTQYF TGTGCCAGCGGACTAGCGGATACAGATACGCAGTATTTT
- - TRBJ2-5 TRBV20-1 CSARFLEMTETQYF TGCAGTGCCCGGTTCTTGGAGATGACAGAGACCCAGTACTTC
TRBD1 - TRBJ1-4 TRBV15 CATSRLDREGEKLFF TGTGCCACCAGCAGGCTGGACAGGGAGGGCGAAAAACTGTTTTTT
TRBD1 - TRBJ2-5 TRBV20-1 CSARKTGEETQYF TGCAGTGCTAGGAAAACAGGGGAGGAGACCCAGTACTTC
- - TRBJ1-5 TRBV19 CASSMGGTHNQPQHF TGTGCCAGTAGTATGGGAGGGACCCACAATCAGCCCCAGCATTTT
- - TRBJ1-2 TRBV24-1 CATSDSGDGYTF TGTGCCACCAGTGATTCAGGGGATGGCTACACCTTC
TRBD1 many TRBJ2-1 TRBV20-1 CSCKAGGLFEQFF TGCAGTTGTAAGGCAGGGGGCCTTTTTGAGCAGTTCTTC
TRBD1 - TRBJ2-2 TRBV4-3 CASSQVGQGPTGELFF TGCGCCAGCAGCCAAGTGGGACAGGGTCCCACCGGGGAGCTGTTTTTT
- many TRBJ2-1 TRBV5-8 CASSLEQYEQFF TGTGCCAGCAGCTTGGAACAGTATGAGCAGTTCTTC
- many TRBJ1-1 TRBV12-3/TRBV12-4 CASSWQVTEAFF TGTGCCAGCAGTTGGCAGGTCACTGAAGCTTTCTTT
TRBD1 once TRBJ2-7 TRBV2 CASMGTAYEQYF TGTGCCAGCATGGGGACAGCCTACGAGCAGTACTTC
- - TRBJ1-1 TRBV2 CASSEPGEAFF TGTGCCAGCAGTGAACCCGGAGAAGCTTTCTTT
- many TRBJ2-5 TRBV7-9 CASSLIETQYF TGTGCCAGCAGCTTAATCGAGACCCAGTACTTC
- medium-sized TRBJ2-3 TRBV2 CASRGAGDTQYF TGTGCCAGCAGGGGGGCCGGAGATACGCAGTATTTT
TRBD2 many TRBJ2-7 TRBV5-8 CASSLAGRGDYEQYF TGTGCCAGCAGCTTGGCAGGGCGGGGGGACTACGAGCAGTACTTC
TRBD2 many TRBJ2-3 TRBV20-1 CSARLAGGSSTDTQYF TGCAGTGCTAGACTAGCGGGGGGATCTAGCACAGATACGCAGTATTTT
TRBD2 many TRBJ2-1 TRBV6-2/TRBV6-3 CASRAGLAGYNEQFF TGTGCCAGCAGGGCGGGACTAGCGGGGTACAATGAGCAGTTCTTC
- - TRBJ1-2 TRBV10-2 CASSESTGQLSNYGYTF TGCGCCAGCAGTGAGTCGACTGGACAGTTGAGTAACTATGGCTACACCTTC
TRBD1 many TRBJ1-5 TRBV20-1 CSASQQGAVGQPQHF TGCAGTGCTAGCCAACAGGGGGCGGTTGGGCAGCCCCAGCATTTT
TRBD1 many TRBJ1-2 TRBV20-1 CSARQGLYGYTF TGCAGTGCTCGACAGGGGCTCTATGGCTACACCTTC
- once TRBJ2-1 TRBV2 CASSGTVRGYNEQFF TGTGCCAGCAGTGGGACGGTGAGGGGTTACAATGAGCAGTTCTTC
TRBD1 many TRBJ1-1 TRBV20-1 CSASTGGASEAFF TGCAGTGCTAGCACAGGGGGCGCGTCTGAAGCTTTCTTT
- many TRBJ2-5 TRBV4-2 CASSQDGGRGETQYF TGTGCCAGCAGCCAAGATGGGGGGCGGGGGGAGACCCAGTACTTC
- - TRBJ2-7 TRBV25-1 CASSAHGGYEQYF TGTGCCAGCAGTGCACATGGAGGCTACGAGCAGTACTTC
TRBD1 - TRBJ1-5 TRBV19 CASSPGTGGDQPQHF TGTGCCAGTAGTCCCGGGACAGGGGGCGATCAGCCCCAGCATTTT
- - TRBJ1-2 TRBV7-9 CASSLVERGYTF TGTGCCAGCAGCCTAGTAGAGCGTGGCTACACCTTC
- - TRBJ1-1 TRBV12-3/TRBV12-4 CAGSLGADTEAFF TGTGCCGGCAGTTTAGGGGCCGACACTGAAGCTTTCTTT
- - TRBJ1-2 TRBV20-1 CSASGRSQTNYGYTF TGCAGTGCTAGCGGGCGATCGCAGACTAACTATGGCTACACCTTC
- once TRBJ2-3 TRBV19 CALHDGDTDTQYF TGTGCCCTCCACGACGGGGACACAGATACGCAGTATTTT